These T cell receptor beta chains were read from a single sample in a study of T cells expressing NK-cell markers. Using the 5' RACE reads, TCRdb records one entry per CDR3 protein without DNA. The ten most abundant clones cover roughly 5.4% of a sample with approximately 380,000 distinct CDR3 sequences. The sequenced sample was blood T cells: a sorted CD56 or NKG2C T cell subset, CD4+ or CD8+ T cells, or bulk PBMC T cells (not recorded which). The receptors were sampled from a man between 18 and 69 years old in good health. CDR3s include the opening cysteine and the closing phenylalanine or tryptophan.

>TRBJ2-6|TRBV7-2
CASSPGQGASGANVLTF
>TRBJ2-5|TRBV19
CASSIGEETQYF
>TRBJ2-7|TRBV7-2
CASSLGLAGISGEQYF
>TRBJ2-1|TRBV11-2
CASSLSRGPQEQFF
>TRBJ2-7|TRBV2
CATRQGAAYEQYF
>TRBJ2-7|TRBV28
CASSGDRGHLDYDEQYF
>TRBJ2-7|TRBV11-2
CASSTRFPGGAIVNEQYF
>TRBJ2-1|TRBV5-1
CASSLGSASGSYNEQFF
>TRBJ2-3|TRBV29-1
CSVVGRAFHTQYF
>TRBJ2-2|TRBV4-1
CASSQPDLTGVRNTGELFF
>TRBJ2-5|TRBV7-2
CASRLDPSGGGETQYF
>TRBJ2-5|TRBV18
CASSPFFGETQYF
>TRBJ2-7|TRBV2
CASRGPFGELGEQYF
>TRBJ2-1|TRBV2
CASISLGGEQFF
>TRBJ1-2|TRBV3-1
CASSQGTLYLNYGYTF
>TRBJ2-5|TRBV5-5
CASSLDTVGRTRQETQYF
>TRBJ2-3|TRBV2
CASSEDALTDTQYF
>TRBJ2-6|TRBV27
CASSLTPDRAGANVLTF